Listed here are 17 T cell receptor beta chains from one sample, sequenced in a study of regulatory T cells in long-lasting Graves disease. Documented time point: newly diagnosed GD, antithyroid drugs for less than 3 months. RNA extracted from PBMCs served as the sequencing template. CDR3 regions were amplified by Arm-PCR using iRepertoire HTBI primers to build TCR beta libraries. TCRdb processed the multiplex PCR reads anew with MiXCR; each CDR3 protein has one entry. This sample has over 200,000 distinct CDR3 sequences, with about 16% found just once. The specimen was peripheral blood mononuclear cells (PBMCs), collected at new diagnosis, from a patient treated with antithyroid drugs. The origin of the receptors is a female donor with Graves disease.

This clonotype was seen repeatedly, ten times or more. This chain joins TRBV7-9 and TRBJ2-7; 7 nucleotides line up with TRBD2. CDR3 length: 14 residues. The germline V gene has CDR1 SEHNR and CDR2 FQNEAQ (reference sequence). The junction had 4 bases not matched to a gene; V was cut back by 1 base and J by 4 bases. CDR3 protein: CASSLGASGYEQYF. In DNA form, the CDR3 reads TGTGCCAGCAGCTTAGGAGCTAGCGGTTACGAGCAGTACTTC.

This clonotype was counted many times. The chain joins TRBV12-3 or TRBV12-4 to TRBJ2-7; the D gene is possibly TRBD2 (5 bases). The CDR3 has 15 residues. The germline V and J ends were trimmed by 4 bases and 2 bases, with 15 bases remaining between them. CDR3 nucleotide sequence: TGTGCCAGCAGTTCGGTCCGAGGGATCCCCTACGAGCAGTACTTC. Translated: CASSSVRGIPYEQYF.

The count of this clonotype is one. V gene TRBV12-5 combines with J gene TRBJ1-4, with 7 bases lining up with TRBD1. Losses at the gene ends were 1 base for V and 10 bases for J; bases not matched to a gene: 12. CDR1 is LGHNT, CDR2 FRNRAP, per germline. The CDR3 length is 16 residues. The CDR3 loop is CASGLGRPGQEGKLFF. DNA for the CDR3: TGTGCTAGTGGTTTGGGGCGACCTGGACAGGAGGGAAAACTGTTTTTT.

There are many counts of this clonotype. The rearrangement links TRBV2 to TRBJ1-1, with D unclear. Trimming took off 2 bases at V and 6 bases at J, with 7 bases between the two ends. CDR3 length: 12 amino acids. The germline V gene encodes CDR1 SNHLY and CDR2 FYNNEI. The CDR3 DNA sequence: TGTGCCAGCAGTGAAAAGAGGGCTGAAGCTTTCTTT. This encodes CASSEKRAEAFF.

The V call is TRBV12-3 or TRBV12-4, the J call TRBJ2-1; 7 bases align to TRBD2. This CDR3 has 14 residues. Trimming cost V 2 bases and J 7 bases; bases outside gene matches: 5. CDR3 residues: CASSLWGGTNEQFF. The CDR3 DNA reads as TGTGCCAGCAGTTTATGGGGGGGGACGAATGAGCAGTTCTTC.

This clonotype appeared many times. Here the CDR3 reads CASSVQMGDEQYF. CDR3 coding DNA: TGTGCCAGCAGCGTTCAAATGGGGGACGAGCAGTACTTC. V is TRBV9 and J is TRBJ2-7, with D perhaps given as TRBD1 or TRBD2 (5 bases each). The CDR3 covers 13 residues. Germline loops: CDR1 SGDLS, CDR2 YYNGEE. V was trimmed by 2 bases and J by 5 bases, leaving 11 bases between them.

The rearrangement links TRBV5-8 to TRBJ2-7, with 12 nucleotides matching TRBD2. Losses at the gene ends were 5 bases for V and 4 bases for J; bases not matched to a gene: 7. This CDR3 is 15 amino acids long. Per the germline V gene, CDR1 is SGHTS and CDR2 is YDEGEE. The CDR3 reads CASSLLTSGGYEQYF. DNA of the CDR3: TGTGCCAGCAGTTTATTAACTAGCGGGGGGTACGAGCAGTACTTC.

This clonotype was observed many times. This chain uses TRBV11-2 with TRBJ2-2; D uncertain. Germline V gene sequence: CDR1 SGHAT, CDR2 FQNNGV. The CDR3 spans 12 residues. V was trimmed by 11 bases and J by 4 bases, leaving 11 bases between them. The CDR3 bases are TGTGCCGGTCTAGGCTCCACCGGGGAGCTGTTTTTT. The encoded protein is CAGLGSTGELFF.

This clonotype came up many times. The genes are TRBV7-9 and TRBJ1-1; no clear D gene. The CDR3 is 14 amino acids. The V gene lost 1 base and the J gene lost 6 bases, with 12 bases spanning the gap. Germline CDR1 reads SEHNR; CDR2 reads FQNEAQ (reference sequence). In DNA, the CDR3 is TGTGCCAGCAGCTTAGTGAGGACGGCTCCTGAAGCTTTCTTT. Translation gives CASSLVRTAPEAFF.

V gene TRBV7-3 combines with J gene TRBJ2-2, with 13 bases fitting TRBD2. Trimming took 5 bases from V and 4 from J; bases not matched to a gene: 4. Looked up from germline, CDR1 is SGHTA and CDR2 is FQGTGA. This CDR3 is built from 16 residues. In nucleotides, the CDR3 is TGTGCCAGCAGCAAAAGACTAGCGGGAGGCACCGGGGAGCTGTTTTTT. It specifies CASSKRLAGGTGELFF.

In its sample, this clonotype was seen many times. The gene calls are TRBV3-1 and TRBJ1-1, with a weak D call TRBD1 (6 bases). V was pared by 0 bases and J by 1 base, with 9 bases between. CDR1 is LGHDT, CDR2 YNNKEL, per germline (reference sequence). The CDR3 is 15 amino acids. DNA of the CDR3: TGTGCCAGCAGCCAAGATCCGGGGGCGAACACTGAAGCTTTCTTT. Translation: CASSQDPGANTEAFF.

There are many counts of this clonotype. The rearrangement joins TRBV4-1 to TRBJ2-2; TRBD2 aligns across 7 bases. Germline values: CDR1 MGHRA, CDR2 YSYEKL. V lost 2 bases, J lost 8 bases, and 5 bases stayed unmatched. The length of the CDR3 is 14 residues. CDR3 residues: CASSQTGGWGELFF. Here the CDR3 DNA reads TGCGCCAGCAGCCAAACGGGGGGATGGGGGGAGCTGTTTTTT.

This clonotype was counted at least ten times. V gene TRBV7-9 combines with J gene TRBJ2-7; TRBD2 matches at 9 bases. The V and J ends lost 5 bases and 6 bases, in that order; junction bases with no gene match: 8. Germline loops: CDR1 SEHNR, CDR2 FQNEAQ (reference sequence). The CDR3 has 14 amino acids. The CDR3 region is CASSPRTSEGEQYF. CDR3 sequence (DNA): TGTGCCAGCAGCCCCCGGACTAGCGAGGGCGAGCAGTACTTC.

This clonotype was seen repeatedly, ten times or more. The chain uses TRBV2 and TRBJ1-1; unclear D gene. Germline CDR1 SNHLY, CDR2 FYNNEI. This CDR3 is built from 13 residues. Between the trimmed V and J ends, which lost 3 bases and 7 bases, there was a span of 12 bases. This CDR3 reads CASSESGSLEAFF. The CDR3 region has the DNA TGTGCCAGCAGTGAGTCCGGGTCCCTTGAAGCTTTCTTT.

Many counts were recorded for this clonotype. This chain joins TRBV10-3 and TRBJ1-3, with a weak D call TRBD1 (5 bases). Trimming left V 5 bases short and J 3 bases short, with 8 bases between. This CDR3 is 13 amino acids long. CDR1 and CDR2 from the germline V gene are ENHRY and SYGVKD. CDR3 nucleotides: TGTGCCATCAGTTCGGGGGGTGGAAACACCATATATTTT. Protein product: CAISSGGGNTIYF.

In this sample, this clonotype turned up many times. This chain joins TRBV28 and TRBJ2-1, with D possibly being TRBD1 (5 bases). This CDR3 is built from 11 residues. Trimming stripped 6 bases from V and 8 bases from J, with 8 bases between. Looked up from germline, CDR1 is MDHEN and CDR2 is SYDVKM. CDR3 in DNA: TGTGCCAGCAGACTGGGGCATGAGCAGTTCTTC. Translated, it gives CASRLGHEQFF.

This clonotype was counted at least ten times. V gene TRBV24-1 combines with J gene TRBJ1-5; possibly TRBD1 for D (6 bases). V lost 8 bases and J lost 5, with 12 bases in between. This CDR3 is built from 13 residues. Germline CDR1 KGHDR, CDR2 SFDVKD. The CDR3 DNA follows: TGTGCCACCAATCAGGGGACGGATCAGCCCCAGCATTTT. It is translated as CATNQGTDQPQHF.